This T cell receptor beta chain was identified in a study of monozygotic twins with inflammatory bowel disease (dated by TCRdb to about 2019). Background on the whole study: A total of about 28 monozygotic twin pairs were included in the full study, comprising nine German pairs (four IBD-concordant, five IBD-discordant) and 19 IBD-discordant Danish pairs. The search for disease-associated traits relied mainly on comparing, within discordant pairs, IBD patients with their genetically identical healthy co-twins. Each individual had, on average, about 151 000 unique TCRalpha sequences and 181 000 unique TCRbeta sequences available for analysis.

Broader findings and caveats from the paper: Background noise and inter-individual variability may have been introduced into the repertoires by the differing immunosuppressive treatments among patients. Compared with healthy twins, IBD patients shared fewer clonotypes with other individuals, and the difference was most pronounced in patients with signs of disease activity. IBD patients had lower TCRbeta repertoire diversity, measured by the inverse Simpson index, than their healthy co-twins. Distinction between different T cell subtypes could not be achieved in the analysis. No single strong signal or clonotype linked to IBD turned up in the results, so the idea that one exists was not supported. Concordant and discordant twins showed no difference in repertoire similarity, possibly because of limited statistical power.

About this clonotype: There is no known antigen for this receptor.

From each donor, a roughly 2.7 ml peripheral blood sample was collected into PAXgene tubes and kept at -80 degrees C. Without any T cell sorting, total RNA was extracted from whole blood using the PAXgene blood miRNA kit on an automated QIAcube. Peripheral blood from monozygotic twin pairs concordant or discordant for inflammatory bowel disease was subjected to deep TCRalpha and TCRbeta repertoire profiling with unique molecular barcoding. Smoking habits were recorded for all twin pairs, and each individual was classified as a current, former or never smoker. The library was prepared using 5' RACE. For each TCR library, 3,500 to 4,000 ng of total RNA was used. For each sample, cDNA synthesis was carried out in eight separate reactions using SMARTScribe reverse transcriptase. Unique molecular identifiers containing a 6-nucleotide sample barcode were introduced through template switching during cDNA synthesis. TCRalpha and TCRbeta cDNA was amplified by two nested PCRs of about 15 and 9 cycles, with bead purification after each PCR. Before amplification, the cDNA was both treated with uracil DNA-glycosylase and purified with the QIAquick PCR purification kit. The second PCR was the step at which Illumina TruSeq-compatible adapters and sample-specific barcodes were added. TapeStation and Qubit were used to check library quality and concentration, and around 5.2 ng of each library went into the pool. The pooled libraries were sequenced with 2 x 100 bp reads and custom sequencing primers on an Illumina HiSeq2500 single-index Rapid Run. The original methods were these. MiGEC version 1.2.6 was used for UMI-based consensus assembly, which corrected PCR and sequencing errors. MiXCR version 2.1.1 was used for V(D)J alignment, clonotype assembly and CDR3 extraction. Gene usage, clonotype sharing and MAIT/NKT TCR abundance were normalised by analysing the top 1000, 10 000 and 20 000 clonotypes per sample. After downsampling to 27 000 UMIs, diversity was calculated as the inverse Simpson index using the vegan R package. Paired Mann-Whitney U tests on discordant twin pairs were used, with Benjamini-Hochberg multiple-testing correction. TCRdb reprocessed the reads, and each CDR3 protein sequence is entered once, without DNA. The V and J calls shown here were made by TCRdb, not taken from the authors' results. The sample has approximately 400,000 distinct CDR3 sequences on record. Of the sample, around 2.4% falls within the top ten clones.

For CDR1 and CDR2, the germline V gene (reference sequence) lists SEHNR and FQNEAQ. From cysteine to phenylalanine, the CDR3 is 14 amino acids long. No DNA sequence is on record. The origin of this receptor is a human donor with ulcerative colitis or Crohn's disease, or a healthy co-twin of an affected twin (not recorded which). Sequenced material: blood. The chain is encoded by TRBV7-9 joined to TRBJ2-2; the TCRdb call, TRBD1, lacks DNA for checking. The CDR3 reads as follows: CASSRQGETGELFF.